This record looks at one T cell receptor beta chain sequence and its context. The data belong to a study of blood T cell repertoires in COVID-19. The overall study: Acute and convalescent COVID-19 specimens originated in the United States, Italy and Spain. PBMCs, B-cell-depleted T cells, or T cells provided the cDNA or gDNA that made up the material.

Authors' processing steps: The authors estimated nucleated cell counts from reference gene primer amplification. Here immunoSEQ multiplex PCR was the method, and the copy in TCRdb shows in-frame clones only, minus some. The V and J calls and clone size were taken over from that table, and D and trimming were inferred from the DNA. The table lists some 150,000 clones, around 86% of them singletons. Losses at the gene ends were 5 bases for V and 6 bases for J; bases not matched to a gene: 9. This CDR3 has 15 residues. Germline V gene sequence: CDR1 MDHEN, CDR2 SYDVKM. The TCR was taken from a man in his forties or fifties who had recovered from COVID-19. Sequenced: peripheral blood. This sequence joins TRBV28 and TRBJ1-2; 10 positions agree with TRBD1. CDR3 nucleotide sequence: TGTGCCAGCAGTCCCCACCCGACAGGGGGCGATGGCTACACCTTC. Encoded protein: CASSPHPTGGDGYTF.